The sequence of this T cell receptor (beta chain) was determined in a study of T cells in Graves' hyperthyroidism and ophthalmopathy. The study, taken as a whole, reports: Most clonotypes expanded in thyroid above 0.001 were likewise present in blood.

The germline gives CDR1 MNHEY, CDR2 SVGEGT. The CDR3 has 13 amino acids. After removal of 6 bases from V and 6 bases from J, the junction contained 6 bases not matched to a gene. This clonotype was detected ten times or more. Its antigen is currently unknown. The PBMCs were sourced from fresh peripheral blood (around 9.9 ml). Authors of the study amplified TCR beta CDR3 regions from RNA transcripts. An initial round of RT-PCR targeting the TCR CDR3 relied on the HTBI primer set. TCRdb independently ran MiXCR on the multiplex PCR reads; one entry per CDR3 protein. The table shows 400,000 to 600,000 distinct CDR3 sequences, with around 21% occurring only once.

The chain uses TRBV6-2 or TRBV6-3 and TRBJ1-1; TRBD1 aligns across 8 bases. The clonotype comes from a man aged 18 to 30 with Graves' hyperthyroidism. Sequencing used blood. The CDR3 nucleotides are TGTGCCAGCAGGCCAGGGGGCGTCGCTGAAGCTTTCTTT. Its translation is CASRPGGVAEAFF.